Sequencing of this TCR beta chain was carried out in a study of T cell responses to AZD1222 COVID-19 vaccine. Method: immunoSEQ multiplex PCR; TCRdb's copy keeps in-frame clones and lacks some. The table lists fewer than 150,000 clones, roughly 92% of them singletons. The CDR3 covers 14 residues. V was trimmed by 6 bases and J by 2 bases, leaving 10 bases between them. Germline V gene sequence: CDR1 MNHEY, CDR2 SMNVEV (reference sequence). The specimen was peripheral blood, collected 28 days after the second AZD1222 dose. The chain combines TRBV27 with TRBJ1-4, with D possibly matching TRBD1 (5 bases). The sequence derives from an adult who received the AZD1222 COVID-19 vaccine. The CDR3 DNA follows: TGTGCCAGCAGGGGCTGGGGGACTAATGAAAAACTGTTTTTT. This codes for CASRGWGTNEKLFF. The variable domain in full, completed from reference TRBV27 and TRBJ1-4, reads EAQVTQNPRYLITVTGKKLTVTCSQNMNHEYMSWYRQDPGLGLRQIYYSMNVEVTDKGDVPEGYKVSRKEKRNFPLILESPSPNQTSLYFCASRGWGTNEKLFFGSGTQLSVL.